This TCR beta chain was obtained from a study of shared clonotypes between healthy human individuals. The study's findings and limits: There were few donors, and this limited the genetic and exposure-history diversity represented.

Points on this clone: Its specificity is not known.

Assay used: immunoSEQ multiplex PCR; TCRdb lists only in-frame clones, some missing. There are about 2.4 million clones in the sample; roughly 93% occur only once, and around 0.37% lies in the top ten. The germline CDR1 and CDR2 sequences are MDHEN and SYDVKM. V gave up 10 bases and J gave up 16 bases, with 25 bases separating them. The CDR3 contains 13 residues. The source of this sequence is a man aged 18 to 30 in good health. Some clones in this sample may be carry-over from other donors' samples. The rearrangement uses TRBV28 and TRBJ1-4, with D possibly matching TRBD1 (6 bases). Sequencing was performed on naive CD4+ T cells from PBMCs. As for subset: CD45RA+ positively selected. This chain's CDR3 is CATTDGGGPHPFF. For the CDR3, the DNA is TGTGCCACAACCGACGGGGGCGGACCCCATCCGTTTTTT.